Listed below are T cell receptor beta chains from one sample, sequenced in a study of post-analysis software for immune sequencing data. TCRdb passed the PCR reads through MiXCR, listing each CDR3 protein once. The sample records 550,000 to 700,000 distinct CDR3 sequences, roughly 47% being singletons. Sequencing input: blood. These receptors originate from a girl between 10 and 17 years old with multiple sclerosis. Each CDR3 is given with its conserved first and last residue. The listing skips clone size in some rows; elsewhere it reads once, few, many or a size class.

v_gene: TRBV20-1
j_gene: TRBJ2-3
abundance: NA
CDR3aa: CSAPASGGPTQRGTSITDTQYF

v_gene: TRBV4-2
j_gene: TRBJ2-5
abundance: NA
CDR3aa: CASSQDSGEVKTQYF

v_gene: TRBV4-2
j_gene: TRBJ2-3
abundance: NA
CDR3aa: CASTGSSNTDTQYF

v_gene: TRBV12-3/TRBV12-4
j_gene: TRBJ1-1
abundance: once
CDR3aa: CASRIGGASVAEAFF

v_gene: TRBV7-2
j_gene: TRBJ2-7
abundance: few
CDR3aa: CASSFDREQYEQYF

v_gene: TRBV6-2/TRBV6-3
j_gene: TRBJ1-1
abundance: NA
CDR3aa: CASDYTTTGGRNTEAFF

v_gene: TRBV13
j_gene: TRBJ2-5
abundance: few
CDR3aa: CASSPQGARETQYF

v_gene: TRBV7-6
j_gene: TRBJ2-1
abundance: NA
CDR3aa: CASSLEGRQFNEQFF

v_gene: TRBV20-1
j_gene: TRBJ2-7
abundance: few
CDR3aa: CSARGSRVTYEQYF

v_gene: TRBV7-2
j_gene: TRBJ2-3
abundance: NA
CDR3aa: CASSLRWGTDAQYF

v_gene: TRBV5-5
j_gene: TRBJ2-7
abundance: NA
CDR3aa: CASSPTGSNEQYF

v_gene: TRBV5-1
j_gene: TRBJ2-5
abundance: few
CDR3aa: CASSYRAAQETQYF

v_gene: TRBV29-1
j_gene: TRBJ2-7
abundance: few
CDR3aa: CSVYSSGYEQYF

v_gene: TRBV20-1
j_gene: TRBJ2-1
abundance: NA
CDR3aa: CSARDPPHSSYNEQFF

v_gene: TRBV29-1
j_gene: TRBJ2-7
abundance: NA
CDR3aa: CSVEDRGTSSHEQYF

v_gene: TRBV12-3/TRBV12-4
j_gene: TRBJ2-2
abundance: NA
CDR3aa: CASRGQDTGELFF

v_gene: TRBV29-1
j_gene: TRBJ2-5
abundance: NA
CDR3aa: CSGVPGQVAGTQYF

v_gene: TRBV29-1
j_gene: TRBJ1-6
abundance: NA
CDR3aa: CSVEGAGTGDSPLHF

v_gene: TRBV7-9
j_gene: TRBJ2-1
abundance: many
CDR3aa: CASSPPGSYNEQFF

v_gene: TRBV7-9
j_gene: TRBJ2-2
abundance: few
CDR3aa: CASSSLFRGGELFF

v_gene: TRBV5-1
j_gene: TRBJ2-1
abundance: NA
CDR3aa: CASSPIGTSGNNEQFF

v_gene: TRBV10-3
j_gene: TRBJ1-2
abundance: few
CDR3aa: CAISPSGTRTGYTF

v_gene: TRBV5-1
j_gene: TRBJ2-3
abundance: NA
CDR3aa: CASSPGYDSLRGTDTQYF

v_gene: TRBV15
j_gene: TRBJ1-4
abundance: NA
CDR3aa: CATSRPGTINEKLFF

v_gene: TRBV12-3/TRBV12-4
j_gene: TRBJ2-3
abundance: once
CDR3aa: CASSKRTSGIFADTQYF

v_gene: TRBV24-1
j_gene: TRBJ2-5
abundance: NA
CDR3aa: CATSDLSGGPQETQYF

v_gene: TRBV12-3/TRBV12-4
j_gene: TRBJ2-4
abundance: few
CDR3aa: CASSPTAKNIQYF

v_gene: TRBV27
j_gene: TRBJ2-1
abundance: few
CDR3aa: CASRGGGPYNEQFF

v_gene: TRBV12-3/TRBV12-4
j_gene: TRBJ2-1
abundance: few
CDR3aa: CASSWMPSYNEQFF